The 2 T cell receptor beta chains in this list originate from one sample, sequenced in a study of T cells in women clearing cervical HPV infection. Sequenced by immunoSEQ multiplex PCR; TCRdb stores in-frame clones only, minus some. The listing contains 30,000 or so clones. Sequenced input: blood buffy coat. Receptors originate from a woman between 18 and 70 years old with a cervical HPV16 infection that either progressed to CIN3+ or cleared (not recorded which).

With regard to this clone: The sequenced fragment ends 3 residues before the CDR3 boundary, so the rest is inferred from the germline J gene. The chain employs TRBV7-7 and TRBJ2-5, with 8 positions matching TRBD2. After removal of 1 base from V and 2 bases from J, the junction contained 3 bases not matched to a gene. CDR1 and CDR2 from the germline V gene are SSHAT and FNYEAQ (reference sequence). The CDR3 consists of 15 residues. The CDR3 sequence is CASSLGGGRQETQYF. Incomplete CDR3 DNA: TGTGCCAGCAGCTTAGGCGGGGGGAGGCAAGAGACC.

On this clone itself: The missing CDR3 end, 3 residues past where the read stops, is filled in from the germline J gene. This rearrangement joins TRBV5-4 to TRBJ2-5; 8 positions match TRBD2. There are 14 residues in the CDR3. The V gene end was trimmed by 4 bases and the J gene end by 5 bases; junction bases not matched to a gene: 7. The germline V gene encodes CDR1 SGHNT and CDR2 YYREEE (reference sequence). This chain's CDR3 is CASSPGTRGETQYF. CDR3 DNA (partial): TGTGCCAGCAGCCCCGGGACTAGAGGGGAGACC.